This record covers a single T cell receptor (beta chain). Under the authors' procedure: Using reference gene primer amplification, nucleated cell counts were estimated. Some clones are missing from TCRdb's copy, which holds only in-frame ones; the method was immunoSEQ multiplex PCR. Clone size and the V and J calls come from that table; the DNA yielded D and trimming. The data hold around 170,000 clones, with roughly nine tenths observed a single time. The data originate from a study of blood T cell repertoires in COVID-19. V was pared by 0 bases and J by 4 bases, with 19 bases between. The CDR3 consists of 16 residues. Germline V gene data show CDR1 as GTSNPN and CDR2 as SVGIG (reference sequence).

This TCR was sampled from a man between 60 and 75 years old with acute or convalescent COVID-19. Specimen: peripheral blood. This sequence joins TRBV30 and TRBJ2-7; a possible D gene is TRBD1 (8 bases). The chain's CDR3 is CAWSVVSGTGFYEQYV. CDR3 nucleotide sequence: TGTGCCTGGAGTGTTGTGAGCGGGACAGGTTTTTACGAGCAGTACGTC.